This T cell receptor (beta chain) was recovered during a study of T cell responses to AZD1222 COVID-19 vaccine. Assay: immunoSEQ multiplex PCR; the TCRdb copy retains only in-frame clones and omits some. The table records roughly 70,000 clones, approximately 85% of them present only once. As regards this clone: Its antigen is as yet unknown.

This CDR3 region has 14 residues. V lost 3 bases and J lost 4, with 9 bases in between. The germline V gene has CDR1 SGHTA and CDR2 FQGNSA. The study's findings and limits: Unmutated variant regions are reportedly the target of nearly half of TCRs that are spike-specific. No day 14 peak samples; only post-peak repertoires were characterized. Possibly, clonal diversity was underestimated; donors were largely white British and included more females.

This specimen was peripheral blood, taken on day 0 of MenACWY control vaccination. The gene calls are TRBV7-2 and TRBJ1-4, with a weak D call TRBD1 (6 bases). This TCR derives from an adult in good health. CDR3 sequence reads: CASSLDSGNEKLFF. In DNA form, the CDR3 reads TGTGCCAGCAGCTTGGACAGCGGTAATGAAAAACTGTTTTTT.